Given below is one T cell receptor (beta chain) in context. The antigen is not known. V shed 3 bases and J 7 bases; nucleotides not matched to a gene: 2. Looked up from germline, CDR1 is KGHSH and CDR2 is LQKENI. This CDR3 comprises 14 residues. This sample is part of a study of T cell responses to AZD1222 COVID-19 vaccine. Overall study context: Second-dose intervals near 4 or 12 weeks were combined. Findings of the study overall: The study found vaccine-associated CD4 TCRs spanning spike, dominant at 160-218 and 743-854. Donors were mostly white British, more females; clonal diversity possibly underestimated. None of the repertoires were sampled until the peak T cell response had passed.

The method was immunoSEQ multiplex PCR; TCRdb's version includes in-frame clones alone and lacks a portion of them. This table holds roughly 120,000 clones, 88% found once. The origin of this receptor is an adult in good health. The source was peripheral blood, collected on day 0 of AZD1222 vaccination. The chain joins TRBV18 to TRBJ2-2; 10 nucleotides line up with TRBD1. The CDR3 DNA sequence: TGTGCCAGCTCACCGGGACAGGGGATCGGGGAGCTGTTTTTT. Its protein product is CASSPGQGIGELFF. The variable domain in full, with the rest retrieved from reference TRBV18 and TRBJ2-2, is NAGVMQNPRHLVRRRGQEARLRCSPMKGHSHVYWYRQLPEEGLKFMVYLQKENIIDESGMPKERFSAEFPKEGPSILRIQQVVRGDSAAYFCASSPGQGIGELFFGEGSRLTVL.